Following are 12 T cell receptor beta chains from one sample sequenced in a study of T cells in women clearing cervical HPV infection. Here immunoSEQ multiplex PCR was the method, and the copy in TCRdb shows in-frame clones only, minus some. The listing contains 40,000 to 60,000 clones. The sample comprised blood buffy coat. These receptor sequences come from a woman between 18 and 70 years old with a cervical HPV16 infection that either progressed to CIN3+ or cleared (not recorded which).

Worth noting for this clone: The read halts 3 residues ahead of the CDR3 end, with the missing end drawn from the germline J gene. The V and J genes are TRBV5-1 and TRBJ2-7; D ambiguous. This CDR3 spans 15 amino acids. V dropped 4 bases and J dropped 2 bases, with 16 bases sitting between them. Germline CDR1 is SGHRS and CDR2 is YFSETQ. CDR3 sequence reads: CASSPRRSPPYEQYF. Incomplete CDR3 DNA: TGCGCCAGCAGCCCGAGGCGTAGCCCCCCCTACGAG.

As for this clone: The read stops 3 residues short of the end of the CDR3; the missing end is completed from the germline J gene. The chain uses TRBV7-9 and TRBJ2-5; 8 bases map to TRBD1. Germline V gives CDR1 SEHNR, CDR2 FQNEAQ (reference sequence). CDR3 size: 13 residues. V lost 5 bases, J lost 5 bases, and 4 bases stayed unmatched. CDR3 region: CASSTYRGETQYF. CDR3 bases read: TGTGCCAGCAGCACCTACAGGGGGGAGACC.

As regards this clone: Sequencing ends 3 residues short of the CDR3 end; the germline J gene provides the rest. The rearrangement links TRBV30 to TRBJ1-2; 10 bases align to TRBD1. Germline V gene sequence: CDR1 GTSNPN, CDR2 SVGIG (reference sequence). V shed 2 bases and J 2 bases; nucleotides not matched to a gene: 5. The CDR3 is 15 residues long. Incomplete CDR3 DNA: TGTGCCTGGAGTATCGGACAGGGGGGGAACTATGGC. This translates into CAWSIGQGGNYG. The full CDR3 sequence reads CAWSIGQGGNYGYTF.

Comments on this clone: The CDR3 end falls 3 residues outside the read, so it is completed with the germline J gene. The chain carries TRBV7-6 and TRBJ1-1; D ambiguous. Deletions cut 1 base from V and 0 bases from J, with 6 bases between. The CDR3 sequence is 14 residues long. CDR1 SGHVS and CDR2 FNYEAQ come from the germline V gene. The CDR3 spells CASSLVPMNTEAFF. Incomplete CDR3 DNA: TGTGCCAGCAGCTTAGTCCCAATGAACACTGAA.

Regarding this clone: The read ends 3 residues early relative to the CDR3; the germline J gene fills the gap. The genes are TRBV18 and TRBJ1-1; TRBD1 aligns across 8 bases. This CDR3 contains 14 residues. V was pared by 8 bases and J by 3 bases, with 8 bases of the junction left unmatched. The germline CDR1 and CDR2 sequences are KGHSH and LQKENI. The part of the CDR3 DNA that was read is TGTGCCAGCCAACGGATGGACAGGGACACTGAA. Its translation is CASQRMDRDTE. The CDR3 in its entirety is CASQRMDRDTEAFF.

A word on this clone: The read stops 3 residues short of the end of the CDR3; the missing end is completed from the germline J gene. The chain recombines TRBV7-2 with TRBJ2-4; tentative D call: TRBD2 (6 bases). Per the germline V gene, CDR1 is SGHTA and CDR2 is FQGNSA. The length of the CDR3 is 14 residues. Trimming stripped 5 bases from V and 5 bases from J, with 13 bases between. Here the CDR3 reads CASSVRGKENIQYF. CDR3 bases read: TGTGCCAGCAGCGTCCGGGGGAAAGAAAACATT.

Of note for this clone: The sequence runs out 3 residues before the end of the CDR3; the remainder is reconstructed from the germline J gene. The rearrangement uses TRBV20-1 and TRBJ2-1; D is possibly TRBD2 (6 bases). Germline lookup yields CDR1 DFQATT and CDR2 SNEGSKA (reference sequence). V was shortened by 5 bases and J by 4 bases, with 15 bases between the two germline ends. CDR3 length: 14 amino acids. The CDR3 loop reads CSALLAINYNEQFF. Incomplete CDR3 DNA: TGCAGTGCTTTACTAGCCATTAATTACAATGAG.

Points on this clone: Sequencing ends 3 residues short of the CDR3 end; the germline J gene provides the rest. V gene TRBV11-3 combines with J gene TRBJ1-2, with a weak D call TRBD1 (5 bases). The CDR3 has 15 amino acids. Looked up from germline, CDR1 is SGHNT and CDR2 is YENEEA. The CDR3 sequence: CASSSGMSQGYGYTF. Incomplete CDR3 DNA: TGTGCCAGCAGCTCTGGAATGTCTCAGGGTTACGGC. Full variable domain (outside the CDR3, taken from reference TRBV11-3 and TRBJ1-2): EAGVVQSPRYKIIEKKQPVAFWCNPISGHNTLYWYLQNLGQGPELLIRYENEEAVDDSQLPKDRFSAERLKGVDSTLKIQPAELGDSAVYLCASSSGMSQGYGYTFGSGTRLTVV.

A note on this clone: The DNA ends 3 residues before the CDR3 does, and the rest of the CDR3 is filled in from the germline J gene. The V and J genes are TRBV20-1 and TRBJ2-1, with a weak D call TRBD1 (5 bases). The V end was cut by 4 bases, the J end by 6 bases, with 16 bases between. Germline values: CDR1 DFQATT, CDR2 SNEGSKA (reference sequence). This CDR3 spans 14 amino acids. The CDR3 here is CSATQDRVPNEQFF. The sequenced part of the CDR3 DNA is TGCAGTGCTACCCAAGACAGAGTCCCCAATGAG.

About this clone: The sequenced fragment ends 3 residues before the CDR3 boundary, so the rest is inferred from the germline J gene. The V and J genes are TRBV19 and TRBJ2-7; tentatively, D is TRBD1 (5 bases). CDR1 is LNHDA and CDR2 is SQIVND in the germline V gene (reference sequence). The CDR3 is 14 amino acids. The V end lost 6 bases, the J end lost 2 bases, and 14 bases lay between the germline ends. The sequenced CDR3 bases are TGTGCCAGTAGGGCAGGGATCTCGCCCTACGAG. This encodes CASRAGISPYE. In full, the CDR3 is CASRAGISPYEQYF. The full variable domain, rest sourced from reference TRBV19 and TRBJ2-7, is DGGITQSPKYLFRKEGQNVTLSCEQNLNHDAMYWYRQDPGQGLRLIYYSQIVNDFQKGDIAEGYSVSREKKESFPLTVTSAQKNPTAFYLCASRAGISPYEQYFGPGTRLTVT.

Concerning this clone itself: Sequencing ends 3 residues short of the CDR3 end; the germline J gene provides the rest. The chain combines TRBV6-1 with TRBJ2-3; D possibly corresponds to TRBD2 (5 bases). The CDR3 extends over 15 amino acids. Germline V gene data show CDR1 as MNHNS and CDR2 as SASEGT. The CDR3 sequence is CASSEDSDRGQPQYF. The covered CDR3 bases are TGTGCCAGCAGTGAAGACAGTGATAGAGGGCAGCCG.

Note on this clone: From the germline J gene comes the end of the CDR3, since the read stops 3 residues before it. V gene TRBV6-1 combines with J gene TRBJ2-7; maybe TRBD1 (5 bases). The CDR3 consists of 13 residues. Germline CDR1 MNHNS, CDR2 SASEGT. V dropped 4 bases and J dropped 3 bases, with 10 bases sitting between them. The CDR3 bases that were read are TGTGCCAGCAGTGTGACAGCTGACTACGAG. Translation gives CASSVTADYE. From start to end, the CDR3 is CASSVTADYEQYF.